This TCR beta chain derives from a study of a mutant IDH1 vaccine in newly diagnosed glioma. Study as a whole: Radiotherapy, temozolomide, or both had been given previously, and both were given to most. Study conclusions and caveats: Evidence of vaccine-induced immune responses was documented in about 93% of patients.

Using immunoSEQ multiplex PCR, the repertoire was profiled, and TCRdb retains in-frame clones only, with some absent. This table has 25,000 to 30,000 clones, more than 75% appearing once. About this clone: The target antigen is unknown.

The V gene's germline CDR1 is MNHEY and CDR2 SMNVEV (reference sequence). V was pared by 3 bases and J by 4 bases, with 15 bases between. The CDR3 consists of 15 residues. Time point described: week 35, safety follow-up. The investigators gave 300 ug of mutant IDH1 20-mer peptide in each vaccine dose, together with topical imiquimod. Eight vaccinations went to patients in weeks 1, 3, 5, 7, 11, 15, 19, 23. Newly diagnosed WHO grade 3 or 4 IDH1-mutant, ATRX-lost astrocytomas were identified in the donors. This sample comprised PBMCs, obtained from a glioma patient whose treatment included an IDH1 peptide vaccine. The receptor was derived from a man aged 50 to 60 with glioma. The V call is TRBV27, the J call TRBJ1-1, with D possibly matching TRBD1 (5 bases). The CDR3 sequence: CASSFATGGGTEAFF. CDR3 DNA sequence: TGTGCCAGCAGTTTCGCAACGGGGGGGGGCACTGAAGCTTTCTTT.